Each of the 2 T cell receptor beta chains below was sequenced from the same sample in a study of blood T cell repertoires in COVID-19. Clones were read by immunoSEQ multiplex PCR, and TCRdb kept only the in-frame ones, dropping some. The profile shows roughly 200,000 clones, approximately 86% of them singletons. Sequencing used PBMCs or T cells enriched from blood (not recorded which). The receptors were sampled from a woman in her sixties with acute COVID-19.

The V gene is TRBV6-5, the J gene TRBJ2-7, with 11 bases lining up with TRBD2. From germline, CDR1 is MNHEY and CDR2 SVGAGI. J lost 5 bases, V lost 6 bases, and 6 bases had no gene match. CDR3 size: 14 residues. This CDR3 reads CASRYSGRGNEQYF. As DNA, the CDR3 is TGTGCCAGCAGGTATAGCGGGAGGGGGAACGAGCAGTACTTC.

The chain carries TRBV6-5 and TRBJ1-2, with TRBD1 matching 10 bases. This CDR3 region has 15 residues. Germline CDR1 reads MNHEY; CDR2 reads SVGAGI. With 6 bases clipped from V and 4 bases from J, the junction kept 8 bases outside the gene matches. The CDR3 loop reads CASRTGTGVGYGYTF. CDR3 in DNA: TGTGCCAGCAGGACCGGGACAGGGGTGGGCTATGGCTACACCTTC.